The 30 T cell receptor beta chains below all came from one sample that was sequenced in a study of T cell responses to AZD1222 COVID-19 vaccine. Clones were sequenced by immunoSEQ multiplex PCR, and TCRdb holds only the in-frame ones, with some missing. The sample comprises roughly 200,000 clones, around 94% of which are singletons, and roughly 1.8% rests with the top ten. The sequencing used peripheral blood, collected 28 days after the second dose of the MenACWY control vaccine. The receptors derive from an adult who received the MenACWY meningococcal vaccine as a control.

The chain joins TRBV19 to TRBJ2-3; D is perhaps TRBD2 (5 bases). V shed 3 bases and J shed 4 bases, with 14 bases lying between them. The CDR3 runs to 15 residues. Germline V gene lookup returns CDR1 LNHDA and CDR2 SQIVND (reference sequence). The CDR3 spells CASSIGLLAADTQYF. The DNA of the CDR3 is TGTGCCAGTAGTATCGGTCTCCTAGCAGCAGATACGCAGTATTTT. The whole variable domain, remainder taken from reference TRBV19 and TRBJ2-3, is DGGITQSPKYLFRKEGQNVTLSCEQNLNHDAMYWYRQDPGQGLRLIYYSQIVNDFQKGDIAEGYSVSREKKESFPLTVTSAQKNPTAFYLCASSIGLLAADTQYFGPGTRLTVL.

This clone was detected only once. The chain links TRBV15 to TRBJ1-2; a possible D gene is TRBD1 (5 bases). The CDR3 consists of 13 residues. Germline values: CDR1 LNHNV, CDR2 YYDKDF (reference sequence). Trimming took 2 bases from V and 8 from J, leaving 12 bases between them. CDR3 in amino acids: CATSRQDSLGYTF. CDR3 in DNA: TGTGCCACCAGCAGACAAGACAGCTTAGGCTACACCTTC.

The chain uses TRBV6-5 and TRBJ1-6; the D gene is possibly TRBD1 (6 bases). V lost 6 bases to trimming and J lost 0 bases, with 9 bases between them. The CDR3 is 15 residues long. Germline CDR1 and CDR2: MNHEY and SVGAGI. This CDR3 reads CASRLDSSYNSPLHF. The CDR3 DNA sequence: TGTGCCAGCAGACTGGACAGCTCCTATAATTCACCCCTCCACTTT.

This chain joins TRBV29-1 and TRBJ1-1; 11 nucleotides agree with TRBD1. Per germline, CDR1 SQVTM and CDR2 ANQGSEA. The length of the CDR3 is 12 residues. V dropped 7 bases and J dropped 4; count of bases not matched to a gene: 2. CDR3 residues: CSGDRGGTEAFF. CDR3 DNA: TGCAGCGGGGACAGGGGGGGCACTGAAGCTTTCTTT.

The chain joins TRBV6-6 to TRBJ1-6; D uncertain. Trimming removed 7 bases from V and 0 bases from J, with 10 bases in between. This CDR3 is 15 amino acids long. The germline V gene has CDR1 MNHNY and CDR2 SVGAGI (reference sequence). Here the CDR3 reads CASTEPRSYNSPLHF. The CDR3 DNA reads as TGTGCCAGCACAGAACCCCGCTCCTATAATTCACCCCTCCACTTT.

As DNA, the CDR3 is TGCAGCGTTGCAGGGAGGGCCAGCAATGAGCAGTTCTTC. Translated: CSVAGRASNEQFF. The chain has TRBV29-1 and TRBJ2-1; 7 nucleotides agree with TRBD2. V was pared by 4 bases and J by 6 bases, with 6 bases of the junction left unmatched. The V gene's germline CDR1 is SQVTM and CDR2 ANQGSEA. This CDR3 comprises 13 residues.

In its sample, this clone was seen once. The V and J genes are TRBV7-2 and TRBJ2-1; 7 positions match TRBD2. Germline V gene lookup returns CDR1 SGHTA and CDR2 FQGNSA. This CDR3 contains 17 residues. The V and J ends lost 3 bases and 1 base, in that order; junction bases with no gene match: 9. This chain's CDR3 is CASSLAESSGSYNEQFF. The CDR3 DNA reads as TGTGCCAGCAGCTTGGCCGAGTCTAGCGGTTCCTACAATGAGCAGTTCTTC.

CDR3 DNA sequence: TGTGCCATCAGTCCCCGTCTAGCGGGAGCTAGCACAGATACGCAGTATTTT. Translation gives CAISPRLAGASTDTQYF. The chain combines TRBV10-3 with TRBJ2-3; 10 bases line up with TRBD2. This CDR3 spans 17 amino acids. Germline V gene sequence: CDR1 ENHRY, CDR2 SYGVKD. V shed 5 bases and J 0 bases; nucleotides not matched to a gene: 8.

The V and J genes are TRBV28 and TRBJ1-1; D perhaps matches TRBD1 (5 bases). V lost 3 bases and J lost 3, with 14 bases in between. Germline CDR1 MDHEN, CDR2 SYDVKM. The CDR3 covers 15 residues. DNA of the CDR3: TGTGCCAGCAGTTTGGGGGGTAGGGAAGACACTGAAGCTTTCTTT. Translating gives CASSLGGREDTEAFF.

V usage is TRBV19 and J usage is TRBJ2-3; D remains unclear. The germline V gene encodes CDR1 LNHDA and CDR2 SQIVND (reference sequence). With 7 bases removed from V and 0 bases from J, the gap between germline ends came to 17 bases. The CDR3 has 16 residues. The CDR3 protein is CASIGPGPPSTDTQYF. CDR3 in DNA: TGTGCCAGTATAGGCCCGGGCCCGCCTAGCACAGATACGCAGTATTTT.

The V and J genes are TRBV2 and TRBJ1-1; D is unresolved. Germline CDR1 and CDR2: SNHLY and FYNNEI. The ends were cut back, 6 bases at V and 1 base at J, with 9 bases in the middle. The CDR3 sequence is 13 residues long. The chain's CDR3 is CASRVLANTEAFF. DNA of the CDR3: TGTGCCAGCAGGGTGTTGGCGAACACTGAAGCTTTCTTT.

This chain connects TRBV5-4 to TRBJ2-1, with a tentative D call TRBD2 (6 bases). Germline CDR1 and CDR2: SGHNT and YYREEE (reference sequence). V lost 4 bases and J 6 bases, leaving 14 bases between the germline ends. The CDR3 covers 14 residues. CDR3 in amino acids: CASSGMTRINEQFF. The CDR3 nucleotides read TGTGCCAGCAGCGGGATGACTAGGATCAATGAGCAGTTCTTC.

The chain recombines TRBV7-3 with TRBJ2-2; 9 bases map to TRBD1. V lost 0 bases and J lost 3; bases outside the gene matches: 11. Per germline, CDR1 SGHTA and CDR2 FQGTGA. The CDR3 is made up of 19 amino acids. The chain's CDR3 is CASSLTGTGRFGDTGELFF. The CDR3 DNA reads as TGTGCCAGCAGCTTAACCGGGACAGGGCGGTTTGGGGACACCGGGGAGCTGTTTTTT.

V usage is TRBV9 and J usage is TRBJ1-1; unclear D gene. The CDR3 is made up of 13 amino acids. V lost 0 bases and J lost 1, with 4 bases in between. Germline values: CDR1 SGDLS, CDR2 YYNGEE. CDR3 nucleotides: TGTGCCAGCAGCGTAGCAGGGAACACTGAAGCTTTCTTT. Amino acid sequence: CASSVAGNTEAFF.

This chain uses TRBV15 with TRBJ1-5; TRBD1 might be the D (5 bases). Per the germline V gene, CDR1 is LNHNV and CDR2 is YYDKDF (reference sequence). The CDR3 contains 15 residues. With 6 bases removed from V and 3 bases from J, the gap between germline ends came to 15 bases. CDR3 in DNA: TGTGCCACCAGGGGGCCGGGGAGTGACAATCAGCCCCAGCATTTT. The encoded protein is CATRGPGSDNQPQHF.

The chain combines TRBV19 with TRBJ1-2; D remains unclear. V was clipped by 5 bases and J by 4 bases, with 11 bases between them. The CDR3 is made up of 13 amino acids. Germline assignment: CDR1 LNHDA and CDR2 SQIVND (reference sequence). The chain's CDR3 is CASSFRQSYGYTF. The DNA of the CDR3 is TGTGCCAGTAGTTTTCGGCAAAGCTATGGCTACACCTTC.

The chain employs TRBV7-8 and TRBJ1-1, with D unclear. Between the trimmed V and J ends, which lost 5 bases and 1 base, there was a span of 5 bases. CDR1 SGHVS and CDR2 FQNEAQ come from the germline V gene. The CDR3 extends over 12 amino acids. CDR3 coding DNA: TGTGCCAGCAGCCCCCGGAACACTGAAGCTTTCTTT. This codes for CASSPRNTEAFF.

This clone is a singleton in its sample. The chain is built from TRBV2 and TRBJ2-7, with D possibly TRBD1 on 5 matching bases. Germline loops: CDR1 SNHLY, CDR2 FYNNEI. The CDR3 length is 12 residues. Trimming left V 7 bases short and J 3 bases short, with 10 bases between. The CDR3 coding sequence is TGTGCCAGCAAAGGGCAGGGCTACGAGCAGTACTTC. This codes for CASKGQGYEQYF.

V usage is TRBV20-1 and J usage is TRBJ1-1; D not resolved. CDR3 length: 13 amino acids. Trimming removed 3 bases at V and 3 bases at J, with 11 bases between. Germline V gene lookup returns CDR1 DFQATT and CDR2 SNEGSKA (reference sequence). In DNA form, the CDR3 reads TGCAGTGCTAGTTGGGGTCGGGACACTGAAGCTTTCTTT. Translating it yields CSASWGRDTEAFF.

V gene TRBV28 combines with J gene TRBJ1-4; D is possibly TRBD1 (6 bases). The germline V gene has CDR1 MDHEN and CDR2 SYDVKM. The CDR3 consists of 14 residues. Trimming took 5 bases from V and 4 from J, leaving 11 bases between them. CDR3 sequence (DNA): TGTGCCAGCAGTCGAGGACAGCTTAATGAAAAACTGTTTTTT. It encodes CASSRGQLNEKLFF.

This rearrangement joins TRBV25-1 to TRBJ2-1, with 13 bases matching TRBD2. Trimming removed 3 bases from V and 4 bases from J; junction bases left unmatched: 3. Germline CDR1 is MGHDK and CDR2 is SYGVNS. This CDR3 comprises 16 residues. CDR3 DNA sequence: TGTGCCAGCAGTGAGACTAGCGGGAGGAGGTACAATGAGCAGTTCTTC. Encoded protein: CASSETSGRRYNEQFF.

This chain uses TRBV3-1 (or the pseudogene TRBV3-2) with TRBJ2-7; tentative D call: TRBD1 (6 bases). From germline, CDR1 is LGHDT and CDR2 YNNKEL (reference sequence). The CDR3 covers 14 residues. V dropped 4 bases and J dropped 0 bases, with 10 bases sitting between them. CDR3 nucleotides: TGTGCCAGCAGCCGTCGGACAGACTCCTACGAGCAGTACTTC. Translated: CASSRRTDSYEQYF.

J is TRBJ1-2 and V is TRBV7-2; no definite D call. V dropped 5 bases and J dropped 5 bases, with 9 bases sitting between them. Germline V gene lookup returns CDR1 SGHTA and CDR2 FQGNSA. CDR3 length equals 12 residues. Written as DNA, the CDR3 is TGTGCCAGCAGCCCAGTAAAATATGGCTACACCTTC. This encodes CASSPVKYGYTF.

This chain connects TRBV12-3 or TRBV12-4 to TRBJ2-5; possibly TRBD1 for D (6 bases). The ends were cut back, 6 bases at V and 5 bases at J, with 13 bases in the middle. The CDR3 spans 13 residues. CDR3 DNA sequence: TGTGCCAGCAGCATCGGGACAATTGAGACCCAGTACTTC. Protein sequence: CASSIGTIETQYF.

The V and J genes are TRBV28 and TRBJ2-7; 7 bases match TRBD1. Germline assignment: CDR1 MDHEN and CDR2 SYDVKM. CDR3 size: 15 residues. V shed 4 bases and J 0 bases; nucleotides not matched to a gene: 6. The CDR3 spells CASSSGQSLSYEQYF. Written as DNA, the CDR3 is TGTGCCAGCAGTTCGGGACAGTCCCTCTCCTACGAGCAGTACTTC.

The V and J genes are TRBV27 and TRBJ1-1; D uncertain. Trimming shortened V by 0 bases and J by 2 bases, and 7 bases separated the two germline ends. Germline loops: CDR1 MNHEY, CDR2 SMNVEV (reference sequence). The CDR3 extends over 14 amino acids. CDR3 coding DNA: TGTGCCAGCAGTTTATCGATAACAAACACTGAAGCTTTCTTT. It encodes CASSLSITNTEAFF.

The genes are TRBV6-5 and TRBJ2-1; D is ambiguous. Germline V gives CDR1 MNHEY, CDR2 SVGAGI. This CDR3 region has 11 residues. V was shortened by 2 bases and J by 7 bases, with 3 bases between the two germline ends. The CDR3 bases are TGTGCCAGCAGTTACCTGAATGAGCAGTTCTTC. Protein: CASSYLNEQFF.

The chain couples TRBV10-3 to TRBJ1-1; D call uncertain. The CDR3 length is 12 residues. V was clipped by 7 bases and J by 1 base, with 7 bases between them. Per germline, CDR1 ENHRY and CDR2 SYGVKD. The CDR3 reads CAINTGNTEAFF. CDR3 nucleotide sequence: TGTGCCATCAATACGGGGAACACTGAAGCTTTCTTT.

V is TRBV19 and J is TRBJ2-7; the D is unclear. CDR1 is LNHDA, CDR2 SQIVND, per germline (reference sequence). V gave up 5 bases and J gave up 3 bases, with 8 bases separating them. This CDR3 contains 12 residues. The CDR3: CASSADRYEQYF. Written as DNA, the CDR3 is TGTGCCAGTAGTGCGGACCGCTACGAGCAGTACTTC.

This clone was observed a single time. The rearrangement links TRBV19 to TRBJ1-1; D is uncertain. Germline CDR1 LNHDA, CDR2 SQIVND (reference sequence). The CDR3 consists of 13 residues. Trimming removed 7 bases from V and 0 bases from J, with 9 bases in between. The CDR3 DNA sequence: TGTGCCAGTATTGACGGTTTGAACACTGAAGCTTTCTTT. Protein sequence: CASIDGLNTEAFF.